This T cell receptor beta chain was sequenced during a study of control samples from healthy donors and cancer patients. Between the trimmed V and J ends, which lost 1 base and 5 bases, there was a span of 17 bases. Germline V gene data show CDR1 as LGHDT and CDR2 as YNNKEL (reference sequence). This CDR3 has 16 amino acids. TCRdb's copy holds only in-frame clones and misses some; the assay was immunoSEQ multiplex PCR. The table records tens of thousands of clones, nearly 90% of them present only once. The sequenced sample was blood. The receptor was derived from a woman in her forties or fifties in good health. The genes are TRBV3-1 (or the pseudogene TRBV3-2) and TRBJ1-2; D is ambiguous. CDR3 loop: CASSQVRYSRGYGYTF. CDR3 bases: TGTGCCAGCAGCCAAGTCAGGTACTCCCGCGGATATGGCTACACCTTC.